Listed here is a single T cell receptor beta chain. The antigen is undetermined. Authors' data handling: Without quality scores, immunoSEQ junctional reads could not be filtered like full-length reads. TCRdb keeps only in-frame clones here, not all; method: immunoSEQ multiplex PCR. The V and J calls and the clone size are those of that table, but D and trimming were determined from the DNA. This table has hundreds of thousands of clones, about 98% appearing once. This sample is drawn from a study of shared clonotypes between healthy human individuals. Findings and limits, study-wide: Across subsets, estimated richness was generally greater for naive than for memory populations. Shared across several donors were 4% to 5% of the naive CD4 clonotypes.

CDR3 length: 16 amino acids. V lost 0 bases, J lost 2 bases, and 11 bases lay in between. Germline V gene lookup returns CDR1 SGHAT and CDR2 FQNNGV. CD8 cells classed as naive were CD45RO-negative and positively selected for CCR7, excluding terminally differentiated effector memory CD45RA+ cells. The V and J genes are TRBV11-2 and TRBJ2-1; a weak D match, TRBD2 (6 bases). The sequence was obtained from a man between 25 and 39 years old in good health. The sequencing input was naive CD8+ T cells sorted from blood. CDR3 loop: CASSLDRGTAYNEQFF. DNA for the CDR3: TGTGCCAGCAGCTTAGATCGGGGGACGGCCTACAATGAGCAGTTCTTC.